The clone carrying this T cell receptor beta chain turned up a few times. Its cognate antigen is unknown. A multiplex PCR was run with 60 Vbeta primers and 13 Jbeta primers. This table comes from immunoSEQ multiplex PCR, and its TCRdb copy is limited to in-frame clones, with some not included. Altogether approximately 130,000 clones are present, roughly 70% being singletons, with the ten largest covering nearly 3%. This entry belongs to a study of cytomegalovirus exposure and HLA in healthy donors. Findings and limits, study-wide: Fewer N-insertions than the roughly 630-donor mean were reportedly shown by an Asian-associated ancestry cluster in a later analysis. A highly shared variant cluster was judged a likely technical artifact.

The CDR3 loop spans 14 amino acids. Germline V gene data show CDR1 as SNHLY and CDR2 as FYNNEI. V lost 6 bases and J 0 bases, leaving 11 bases between the germline ends. Healthy donors of bone marrow made up the group. Donors had nominal health at sampling but likely had unrecorded immune exposures. The chain has TRBV2 and TRBJ1-1; D perhaps matches TRBD1 (5 bases). This receptor was obtained from a woman aged 40 to 50 in good health and CMV-seropositive. The sample taken for sequencing was PBMCs. The CDR3 loop reads CASRRRGMNTEAFF. The DNA of the CDR3 is TGTGCCAGCAGGAGACGGGGGATGAACACTGAAGCTTTCTTT.